This TCR beta chain was captured by sequencing in a study of chemoradiotherapy in HPV16-positive cancers. Details on this clone: Its antigen is as yet unknown.

Produced via immunoSEQ multiplex PCR; TCRdb's table is partial and in-frame only. The sample lists fewer than 15,000 clones, approximately 91% seen once, with 2.5% to 3% in the top ten. General observations from the study: Non-HPV-specific T cells did not expand in tumors during treatment, whereas candidate HPV-specific clones and E7-related motifs did.

Trimming took off 3 bases at V and 2 bases at J, with 8 bases between the two ends. The V gene's germline CDR1 is SGDLS and CDR2 YYNGEE. This CDR3 is 13 amino acids long. The input for sequencing was blood, taken from a patient who underwent chemoradiotherapy. This rearrangement joins TRBV9 to TRBJ1-2; D call uncertain. The clonotype originates from a human donor with HPV-associated anogenital cancer. The CDR3 DNA sequence: TGTGCCAGCAGCGCCCCCGGAAACTATGGCTACACCTTC. Its translation: CASSAPGNYGYTF.